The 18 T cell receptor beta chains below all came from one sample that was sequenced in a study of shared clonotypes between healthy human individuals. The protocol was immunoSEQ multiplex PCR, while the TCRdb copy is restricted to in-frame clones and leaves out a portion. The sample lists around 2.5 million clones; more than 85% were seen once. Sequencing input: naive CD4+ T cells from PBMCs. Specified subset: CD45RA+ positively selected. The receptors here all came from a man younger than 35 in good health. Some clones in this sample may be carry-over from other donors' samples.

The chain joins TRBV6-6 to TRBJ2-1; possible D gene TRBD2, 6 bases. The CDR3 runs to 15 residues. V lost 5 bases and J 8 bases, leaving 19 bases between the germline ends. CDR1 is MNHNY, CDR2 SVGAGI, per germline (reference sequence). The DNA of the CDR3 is TGTGCCAGCAGTAGAGGACTACCGTCGGTTGATGAGCAGTTCTTC. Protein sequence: CASSRGLPSVDEQFF.

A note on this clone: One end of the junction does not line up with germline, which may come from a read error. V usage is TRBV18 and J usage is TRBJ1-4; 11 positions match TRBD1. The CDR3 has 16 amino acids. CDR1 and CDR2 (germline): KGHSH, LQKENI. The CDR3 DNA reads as TGTGCCAGCTCCCCACTAAAGGGGACAGGGGGTGAAAAACTGTTTTTT. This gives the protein CASSPLKGTGGEKLFF.

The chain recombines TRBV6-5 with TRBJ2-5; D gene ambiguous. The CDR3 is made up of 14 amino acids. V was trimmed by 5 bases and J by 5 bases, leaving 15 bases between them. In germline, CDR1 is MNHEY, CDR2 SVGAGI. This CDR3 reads CASSPDTSGETQYF. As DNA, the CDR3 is TGTGCCAGCAGTCCCGATACGAGTGGGGAGACCCAGTACTTC.

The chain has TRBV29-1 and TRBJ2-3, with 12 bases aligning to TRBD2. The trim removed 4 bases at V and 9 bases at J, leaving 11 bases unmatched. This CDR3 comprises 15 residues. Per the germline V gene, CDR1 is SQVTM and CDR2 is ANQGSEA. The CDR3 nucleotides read TGCAGCGTTGGTAGGCGACTAGCGGGAGAAGGAACGCAGTATTTT. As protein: CSVGRRLAGEGTQYF.

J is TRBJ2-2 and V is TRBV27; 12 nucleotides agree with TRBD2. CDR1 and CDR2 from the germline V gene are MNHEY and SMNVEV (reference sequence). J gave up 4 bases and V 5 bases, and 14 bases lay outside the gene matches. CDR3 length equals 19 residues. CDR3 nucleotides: TGTGCCAGCAGTGTCCCGGCTAGCGGGAGGGCCGTCGGCACCGGGGAGCTGTTTTTT. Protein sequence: CASSVPASGRAVGTGELFF.

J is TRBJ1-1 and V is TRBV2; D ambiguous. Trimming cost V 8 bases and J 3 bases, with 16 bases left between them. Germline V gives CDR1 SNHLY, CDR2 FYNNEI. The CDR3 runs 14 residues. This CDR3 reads CASGRESSDTEAFF. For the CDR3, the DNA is TGTGCCAGCGGGAGGGAGTCTTCGGACACTGAAGCTTTCTTT.

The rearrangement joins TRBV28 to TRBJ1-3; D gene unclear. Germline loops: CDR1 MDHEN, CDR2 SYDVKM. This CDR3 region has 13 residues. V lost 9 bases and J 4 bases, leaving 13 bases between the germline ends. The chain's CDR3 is CASLRVSGNTIYF. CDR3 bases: TGTGCCAGTCTAAGGGTGTCGGGAAACACCATATATTTT.

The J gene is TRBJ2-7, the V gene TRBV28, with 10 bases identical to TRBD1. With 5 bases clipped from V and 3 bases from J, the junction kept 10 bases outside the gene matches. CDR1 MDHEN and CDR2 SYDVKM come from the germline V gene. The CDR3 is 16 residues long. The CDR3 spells CASSPTPGTGVYEQYF. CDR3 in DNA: TGTGCCAGCAGTCCAACCCCCGGGACAGGGGTCTACGAGCAGTACTTC.

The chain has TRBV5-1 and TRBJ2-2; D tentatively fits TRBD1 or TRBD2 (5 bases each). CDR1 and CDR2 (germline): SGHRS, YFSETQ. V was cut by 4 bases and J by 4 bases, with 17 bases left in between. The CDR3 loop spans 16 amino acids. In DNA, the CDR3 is TGCGCCAGCAGCCCCCAGTCTGGGACCATCACCGGGGAGCTGTTTTTT. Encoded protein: CASSPQSGTITGELFF.

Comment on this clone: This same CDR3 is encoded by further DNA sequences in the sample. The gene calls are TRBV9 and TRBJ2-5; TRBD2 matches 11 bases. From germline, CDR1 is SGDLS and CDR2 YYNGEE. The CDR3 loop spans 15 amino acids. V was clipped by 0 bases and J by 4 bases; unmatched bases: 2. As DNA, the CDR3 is TGTGCCAGCAGCGTAGACGGGACTAGCGGAGAGACCCAGTACTTC. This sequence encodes CASSVDGTSGETQYF.

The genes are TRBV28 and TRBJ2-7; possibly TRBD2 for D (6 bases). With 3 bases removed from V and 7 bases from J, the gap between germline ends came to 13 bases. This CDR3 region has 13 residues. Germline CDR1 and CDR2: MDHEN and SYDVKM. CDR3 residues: CASSFGGAGEQYF. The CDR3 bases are TGTGCCAGCAGTTTTGGCGGGGCGGGGGAGCAGTACTTC.

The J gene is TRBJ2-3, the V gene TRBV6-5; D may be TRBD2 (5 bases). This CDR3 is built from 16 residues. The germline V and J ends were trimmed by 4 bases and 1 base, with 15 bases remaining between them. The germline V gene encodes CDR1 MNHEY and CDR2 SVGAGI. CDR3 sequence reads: CASSLLAGWGTDTQYF. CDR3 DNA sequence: TGTGCCAGCAGTTTACTGGCGGGTTGGGGCACAGATACGCAGTATTTT.

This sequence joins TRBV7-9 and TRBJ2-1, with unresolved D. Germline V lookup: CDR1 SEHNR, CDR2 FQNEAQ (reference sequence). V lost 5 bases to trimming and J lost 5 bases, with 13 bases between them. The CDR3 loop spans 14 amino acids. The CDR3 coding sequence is TGTGCCAGCAGCCCCCCTCTCCTGGACAATGAGCAGTTCTTC. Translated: CASSPPLLDNEQFF.

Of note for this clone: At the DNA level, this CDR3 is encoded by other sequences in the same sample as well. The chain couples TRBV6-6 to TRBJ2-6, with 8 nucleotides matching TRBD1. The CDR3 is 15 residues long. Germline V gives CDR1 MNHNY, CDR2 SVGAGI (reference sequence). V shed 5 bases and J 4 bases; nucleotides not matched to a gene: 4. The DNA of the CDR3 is TGTGCCAGCAGTCTGGACAGGGCGGGGGCCAACGTCCTGACTTTC. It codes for CASSLDRAGANVLTF.

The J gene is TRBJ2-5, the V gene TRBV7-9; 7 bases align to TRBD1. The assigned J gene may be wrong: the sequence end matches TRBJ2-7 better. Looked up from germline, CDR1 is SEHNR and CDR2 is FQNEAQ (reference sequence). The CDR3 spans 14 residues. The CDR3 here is CASSLRGQSYEQYF. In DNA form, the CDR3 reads TGTGCCAGCAGCTTAAGGGGGCAAAGCTACGAGCAGTACTTC.

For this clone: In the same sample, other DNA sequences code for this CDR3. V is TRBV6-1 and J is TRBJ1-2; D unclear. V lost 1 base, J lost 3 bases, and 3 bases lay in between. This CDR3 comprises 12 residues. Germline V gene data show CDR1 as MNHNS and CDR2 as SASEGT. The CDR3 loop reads CASSEGYYGYTF. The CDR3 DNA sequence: TGTGCCAGCAGTGAAGGTTACTATGGCTACACCTTC.

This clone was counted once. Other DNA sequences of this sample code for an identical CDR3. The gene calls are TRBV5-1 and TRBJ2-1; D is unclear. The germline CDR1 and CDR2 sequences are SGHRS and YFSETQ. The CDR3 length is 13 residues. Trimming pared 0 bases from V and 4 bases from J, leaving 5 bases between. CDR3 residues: CASSLGQYNEQFF. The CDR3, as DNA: TGCGCCAGCAGCTTGGGTCAGTACAATGAGCAGTTCTTC. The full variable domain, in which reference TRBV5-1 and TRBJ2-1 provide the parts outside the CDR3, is KAGVTQTPRYLIKTRGQQVTLSCSPISGHRSVSWYQQTPGQGLQFLFEYFSETQRNKGNFPGRFSGRQFSNSRSEMNVSTLELGDSALYLCASSLGQYNEQFFGPGTRLTVL.

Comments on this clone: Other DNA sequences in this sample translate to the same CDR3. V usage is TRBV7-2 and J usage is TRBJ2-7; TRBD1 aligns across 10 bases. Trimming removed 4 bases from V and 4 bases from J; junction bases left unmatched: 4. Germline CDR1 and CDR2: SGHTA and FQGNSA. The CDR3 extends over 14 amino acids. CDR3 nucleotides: TGTGCCAGCAGCTCCCGGGACAGGGGTTACGAGCAGTACTTC. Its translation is CASSSRDRGYEQYF.